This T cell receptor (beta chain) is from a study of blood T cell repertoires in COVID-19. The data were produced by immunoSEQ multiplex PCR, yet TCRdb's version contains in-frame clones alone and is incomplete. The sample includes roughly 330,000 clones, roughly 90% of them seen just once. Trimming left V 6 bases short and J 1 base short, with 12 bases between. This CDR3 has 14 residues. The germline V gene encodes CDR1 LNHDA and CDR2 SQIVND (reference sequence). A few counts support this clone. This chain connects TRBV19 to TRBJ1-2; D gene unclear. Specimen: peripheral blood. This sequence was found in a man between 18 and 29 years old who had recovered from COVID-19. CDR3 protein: CASRRGGINYGYTF. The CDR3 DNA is TGTGCCAGTAGAAGAGGAGGGATTAACTATGGCTACACCTTC. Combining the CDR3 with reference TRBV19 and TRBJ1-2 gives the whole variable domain DGGITQSPKYLFRKEGQNVTLSCEQNLNHDAMYWYRQDPGQGLRLIYYSQIVNDFQKGDIAEGYSVSREKKESFPLTVTSAQKNPTAFYLCASRRGGINYGYTFGSGTRLTVV.